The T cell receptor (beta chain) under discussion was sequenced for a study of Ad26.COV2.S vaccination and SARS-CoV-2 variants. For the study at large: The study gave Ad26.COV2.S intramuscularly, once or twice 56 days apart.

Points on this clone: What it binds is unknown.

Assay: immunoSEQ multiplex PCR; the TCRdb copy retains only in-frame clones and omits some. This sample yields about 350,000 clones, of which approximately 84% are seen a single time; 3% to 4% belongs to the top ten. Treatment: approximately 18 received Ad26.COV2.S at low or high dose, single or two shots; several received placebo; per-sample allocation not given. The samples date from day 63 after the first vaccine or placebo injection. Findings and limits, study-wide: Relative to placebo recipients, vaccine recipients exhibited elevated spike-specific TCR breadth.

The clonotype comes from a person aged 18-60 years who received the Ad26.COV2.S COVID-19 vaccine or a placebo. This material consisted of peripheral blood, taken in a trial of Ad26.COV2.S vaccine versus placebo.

CDR3 region: CASSLYGRDTEAFF. For the CDR3, the DNA is TGTGCCAGCTCACTTTACGGCAGGGACACTGAAGCTTTCTTT. The J gene is TRBJ1-1, the V gene TRBV18; D possibly corresponds to TRBD1 (5 bases). This CDR3 region has 14 residues. V was shortened by 4 bases and J by 3 bases, with 12 bases between the two germline ends. From germline, CDR1 is KGHSH and CDR2 LQKENI.